Each of the 12 T cell receptor beta chains below was sequenced from the same sample in a study of a mutant IDH1 vaccine in newly diagnosed glioma. These receptors have no identified antigens. Clones were read by immunoSEQ multiplex PCR, and TCRdb kept only the in-frame ones, dropping some. The sample lists tens of thousands of clones; approximately 86% were seen once. Documented time point: week 35, safety follow-up. Alongside topical imiquimod, each dose of vaccine comprised 300 ug of mutant IDH1 20-mer peptide. Here the sequenced sample was PBMCs, taken from a glioma patient whose treatment included an IDH1 peptide vaccine. Receptors originate from a man between 25 and 39 years old with glioma.

For the CDR3, the DNA is TGTGCCAGCAGCTTCGGGGACAGGAGGACTTTCTTT. Its protein is CASSFGDRRTFF. The chain links TRBV5-4 to TRBJ1-1, with 8 bases matching TRBD1. Germline V gene lookup returns CDR1 SGHNT and CDR2 YYREEE (reference sequence). The V gene end was trimmed by 2 bases and the J gene end by 12 bases; junction bases not matched to a gene: 6. This CDR3 spans 12 amino acids.

Comment on this clone: Other DNA sequences in the sample encode the same CDR3. The chain recombines TRBV28 with TRBJ2-7; 8 bases match TRBD1. After removal of 5 bases from V and 4 bases from J, the junction contained 7 bases not matched to a gene. The CDR3 runs to 14 residues. Germline V gene sequence: CDR1 MDHEN, CDR2 SYDVKM. The CDR3 DNA reads as TGTGCCAGCAGTCCGCGGACAGGGTCATACGAGCAGTACTTC. Its protein product is CASSPRTGSYEQYF.

The chain is built from TRBV7-9 and TRBJ1-5; D is possibly TRBD1 (6 bases). CDR1 is SEHNR, CDR2 FQNEAQ, per germline (reference sequence). V lost 4 bases to trimming and J lost 3 bases, with 19 bases between them. The CDR3 covers 17 residues. DNA for the CDR3: TGTGCCAGCAGCTCTACCTCGGTGGGGGGCGACAATCAGCCCCAGCATTTT. Translation: CASSSTSVGGDNQPQHF.

In this sample, this clone turned up a few times. This rearrangement joins TRBV7-7 to TRBJ2-3, with D possibly matching TRBD1 (6 bases). The CDR3 extends over 13 amino acids. V was shortened by 2 bases and J by 7 bases, with 10 bases between the two germline ends. In germline, CDR1 is SSHAT, CDR2 FNYEAQ (reference sequence). CDR3 protein: CASSLNRDHTQYF. CDR3 nucleotide sequence: TGTGCCAGCAGCTTAAACAGGGACCATACGCAGTATTTT. Drawing the rest from reference TRBV7-7 and TRBJ2-3, the complete variable domain is GAGVSQSPRYKVTKRGQDVTLRCDPISSHATLYWYQQALGQGPEFLTYFNYEAQPDKSGLPSDRFSAERPEGSISTLTIQRTEQRDSAMYRCASSLNRDHTQYFGPGTRLTVL.

This rearrangement joins TRBV4-2 to TRBJ2-1; the D gene is possibly TRBD2 (5 bases). The CDR3 has 14 amino acids. The germline CDR1 and CDR2 sequences are LGHNA and YNFKEQ. Between the trimmed V and J ends, which lost 2 bases and 4 bases, there was a span of 9 bases. CDR3 sequence reads: CASSQLEGYNEQFF. DNA for the CDR3: TGTGCCAGCAGCCAATTAGAGGGATACAATGAGCAGTTCTTC.

V gene TRBV9 combines with J gene TRBJ1-2; D is uncertain. Germline CDR1 and CDR2: SGDLS and YYNGEE. The ends were cut back, 1 base at V and 6 bases at J, with 7 bases in the middle. The CDR3 loop spans 12 amino acids. For the CDR3, the DNA is TGTGCCAGCAGCGTATCGGGGAATGGCTACACCTTC. It specifies CASSVSGNGYTF.

The chain is built from TRBV19 and TRBJ2-3; D ambiguous. Deletions cut 2 bases from V and 4 bases from J, with 7 bases between. The CDR3 loop spans 13 amino acids. The germline V gene encodes CDR1 LNHDA and CDR2 SQIVND (reference sequence). This CDR3 is CASSISYPDTQYF. In nucleotides, the CDR3 is TGTGCCAGTAGTATAAGTTACCCAGATACGCAGTATTTT.

The rearrangement joins TRBV5-1 to TRBJ1-6; D unresolved. Germline assignment: CDR1 SGHRS and CDR2 YFSETQ. There are 16 residues in the CDR3. The ends were cut back, 0 bases at V and 1 base at J, with 8 bases in the middle. The CDR3 DNA reads as TGCGCCAGCAGCTTGGAATGGGGATCCTATAATTCACCCCTCCACTTT. It specifies CASSLEWGSYNSPLHF. Supplemented by reference TRBV5-1 and TRBJ1-6, the full variable domain reads KAGVTQTPRYLIKTRGQQVTLSCSPISGHRSVSWYQQTPGQGLQFLFEYFSETQRNKGNFPGRFSGRQFSNSRSEMNVSTLELGDSALYLCASSLEWGSYNSPLHFGNGTRLTVT.

About this clone itself: Other DNA sequences in the same sample also yield this CDR3. The gene calls are TRBV7-9 and TRBJ1-6, with no clear D. Trimming cost V 1 base and J 5 bases, with 9 bases left between them. The germline V gene has CDR1 SEHNR and CDR2 FQNEAQ (reference sequence). The length of the CDR3 is 15 residues. CDR3 sequence: CASSLVSGHNSPLHF. As DNA, the CDR3 is TGTGCCAGCAGCTTAGTATCAGGACATAATTCACCCCTCCACTTT. Together with reference TRBV7-9 and TRBJ1-6, the CDR3 gives the full variable domain: DTGVSQNPRHKITKRGQNVTFRCDPISEHNRLYWYRQTLGQGPEFLTYFQNEAQLEKSRLLSDRFSAERPKGSFSTLEIQRTEQGDSAMYLCASSLVSGHNSPLHFGNGTRLTVT.

The chain joins TRBV11-1 to TRBJ2-1; TRBD2 agrees at 8 bases. Germline V gene lookup returns CDR1 SGHAT and CDR2 FQDESV (reference sequence). V lost 4 bases to trimming and J lost 2 bases; unmatched junction nucleotides: 4. The CDR3 extends over 15 amino acids. CDR3 amino acids: CASSYSGNPYNEQFF. CDR3 DNA: TGTGCCAGCAGCTATAGCGGGAATCCCTACAATGAGCAGTTCTTC. The whole variable domain, filled in from reference TRBV11-1 and TRBJ2-1, reads EAEVAQSPRYKITEKSQAVAFWCDPISGHATLYWYRQILGQGPELLVQFQDESVVDDSQLPKDRFSAERLKGVDSTLKIQPAELGDSAMYLCASSYSGNPYNEQFFGPGTRLTVL.

The chain combines TRBV7-2 with TRBJ2-5; 12 bases match TRBD1. Germline V lookup: CDR1 SGHTA, CDR2 FQGNSA. V dropped 5 bases and J dropped 5; count of bases not matched to a gene: 9. The CDR3 is 16 amino acids. CDR3 nucleotides: TGTGCCAGCAGCCCGGGACAGGGGGCCGCCGGGGAGACCCAGTACTTC. Its translation is CASSPGQGAAGETQYF.

The CDR3 DNA follows: TGTGCCAGCAGCTTTGGTAGGAACGAGCAGTACTTC. Translating it yields CASSFGRNEQYF. The genes are TRBV5-4 and TRBJ2-7; no clear D. Trimming took 2 bases from V and 5 from J, leaving 8 bases between them. The CDR3 runs 12 residues. In germline, CDR1 is SGHNT, CDR2 YYREEE (reference sequence).